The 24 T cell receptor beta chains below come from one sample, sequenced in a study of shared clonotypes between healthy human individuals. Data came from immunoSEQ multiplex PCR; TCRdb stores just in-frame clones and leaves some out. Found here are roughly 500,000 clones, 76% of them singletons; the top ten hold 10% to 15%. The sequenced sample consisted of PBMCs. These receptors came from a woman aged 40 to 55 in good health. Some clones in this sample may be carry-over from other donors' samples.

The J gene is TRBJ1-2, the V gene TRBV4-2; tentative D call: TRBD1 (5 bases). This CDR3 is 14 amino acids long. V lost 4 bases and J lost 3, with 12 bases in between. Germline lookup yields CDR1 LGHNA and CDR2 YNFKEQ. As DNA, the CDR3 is TGTGCCAGCAGCCGGTCCGGGACCCACTATGGCTACACCTTC. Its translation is CASSRSGTHYGYTF.

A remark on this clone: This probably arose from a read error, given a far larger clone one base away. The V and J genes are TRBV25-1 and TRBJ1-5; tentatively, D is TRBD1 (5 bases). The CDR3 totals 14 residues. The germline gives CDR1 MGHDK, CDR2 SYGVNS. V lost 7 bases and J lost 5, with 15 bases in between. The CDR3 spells CASNPGTSDQPQHF. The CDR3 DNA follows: TGTGCCAGCAATCCCGGGACCAGCGATCAGCCCCAGCATTTT.

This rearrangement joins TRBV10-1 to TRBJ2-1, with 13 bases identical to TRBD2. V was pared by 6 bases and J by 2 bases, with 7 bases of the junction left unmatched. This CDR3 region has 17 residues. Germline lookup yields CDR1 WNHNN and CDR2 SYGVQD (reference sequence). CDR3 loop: CASSRTSGSATYNEQFF. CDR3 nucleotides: TGCGCCAGCAGCCGGACTAGCGGGAGTGCTACCTACAATGAGCAGTTCTTC.

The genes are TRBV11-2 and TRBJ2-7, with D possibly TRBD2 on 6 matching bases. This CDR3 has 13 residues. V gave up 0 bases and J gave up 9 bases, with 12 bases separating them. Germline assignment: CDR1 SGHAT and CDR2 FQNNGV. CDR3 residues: CASSLDRETRQYF. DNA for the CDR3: TGTGCCAGCAGCTTAGATCGGGAGACGCGGCAGTACTTC.

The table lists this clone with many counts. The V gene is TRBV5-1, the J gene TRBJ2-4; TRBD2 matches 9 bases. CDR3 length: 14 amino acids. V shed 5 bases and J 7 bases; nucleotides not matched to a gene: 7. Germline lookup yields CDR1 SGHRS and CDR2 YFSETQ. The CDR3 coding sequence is TGCGCCAGCAGAGAGGCGGGAGGGCCCAACATTCAGTACTTC. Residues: CASREAGGPNIQYF. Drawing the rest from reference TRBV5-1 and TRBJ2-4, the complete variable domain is KAGVTQTPRYLIKTRGQQVTLSCSPISGHRSVSWYQQTPGQGLQFLFEYFSETQRNKGNFPGRFSGRQFSNSRSEMNVSTLELGDSALYLCASREAGGPNIQYFGAGTRLSVL.

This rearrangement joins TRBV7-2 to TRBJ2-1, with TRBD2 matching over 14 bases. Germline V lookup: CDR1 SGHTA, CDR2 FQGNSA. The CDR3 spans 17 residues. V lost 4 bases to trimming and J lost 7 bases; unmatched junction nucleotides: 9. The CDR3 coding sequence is TGTGCCAGCAGCTGGTCCGGGACTAGCGGGAGTCAGAATGAGCAGTTCTTC. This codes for CASSWSGTSGSQNEQFF. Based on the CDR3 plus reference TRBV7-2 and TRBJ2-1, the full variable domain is GAGVSQSPSNKVTEKGKDVELRCDPISGHTALYWYRQSLGQGLEFLIYFQGNSAPDKSGLPSDRFSAERTGGSVSTLTIQRTQQEDSAVYLCASSWSGTSGSQNEQFFGPGTRLTVL.

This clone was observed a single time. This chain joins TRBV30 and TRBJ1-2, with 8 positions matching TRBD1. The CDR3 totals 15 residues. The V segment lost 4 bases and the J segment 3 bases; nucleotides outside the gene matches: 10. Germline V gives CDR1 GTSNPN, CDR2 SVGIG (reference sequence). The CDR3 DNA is TGTGCCTGGACCTACTGGACAGGGTTAGACTATGGCTACACCTTC. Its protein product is CAWTYWTGLDYGYTF.

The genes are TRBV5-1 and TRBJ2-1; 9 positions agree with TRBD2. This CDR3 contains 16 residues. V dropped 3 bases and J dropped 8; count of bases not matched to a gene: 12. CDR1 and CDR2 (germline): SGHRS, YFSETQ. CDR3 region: CASSWVSGSLGDEQFF. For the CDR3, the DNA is TGCGCCAGCAGCTGGGTTAGCGGGAGTCTTGGTGATGAGCAGTTCTTC.

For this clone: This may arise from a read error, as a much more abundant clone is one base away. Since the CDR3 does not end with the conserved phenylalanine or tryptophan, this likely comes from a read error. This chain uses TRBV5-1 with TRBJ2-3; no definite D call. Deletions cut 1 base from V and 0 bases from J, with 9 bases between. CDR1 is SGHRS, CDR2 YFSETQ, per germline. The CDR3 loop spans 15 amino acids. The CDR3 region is CASSLLRPSTDTQYL. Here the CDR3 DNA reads TGCGCCAGCAGCTTGTTGCGGCCAAGCACAGATACGCAGTATCTT.

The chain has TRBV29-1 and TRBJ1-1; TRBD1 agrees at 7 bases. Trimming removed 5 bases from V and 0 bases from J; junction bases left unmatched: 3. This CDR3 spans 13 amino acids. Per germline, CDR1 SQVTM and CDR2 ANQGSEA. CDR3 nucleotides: TGCAGCGTTTATACAGGGGTGAACACTGAAGCTTTCTTT. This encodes CSVYTGVNTEAFF.

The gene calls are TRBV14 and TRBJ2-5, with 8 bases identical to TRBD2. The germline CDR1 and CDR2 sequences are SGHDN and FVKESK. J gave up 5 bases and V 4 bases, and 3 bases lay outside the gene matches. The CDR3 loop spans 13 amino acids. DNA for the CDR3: TGTGCCAGCAGCCCTAGACTAGCGGAGACCCAGTACTTC. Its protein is CASSPRLAETQYF. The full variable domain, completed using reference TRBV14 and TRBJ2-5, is EAGVTQFPSHSVIEKGQTVTLRCDPISGHDNLYWYRRVMGKEIKFLLHFVKESKQDESGMPNNRFLAERTGGTYSTLKVQPAELEDSGVYFCASSPRLAETQYFGPGTRLLVL.

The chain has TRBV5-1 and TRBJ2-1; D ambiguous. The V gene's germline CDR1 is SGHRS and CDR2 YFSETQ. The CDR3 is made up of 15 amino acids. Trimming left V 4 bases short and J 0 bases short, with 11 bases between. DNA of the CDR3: TGCGCCAGCAGCCCTGGGCGCAACTCCTACAATGAGCAGTTCTTC. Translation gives CASSPGRNSYNEQFF.

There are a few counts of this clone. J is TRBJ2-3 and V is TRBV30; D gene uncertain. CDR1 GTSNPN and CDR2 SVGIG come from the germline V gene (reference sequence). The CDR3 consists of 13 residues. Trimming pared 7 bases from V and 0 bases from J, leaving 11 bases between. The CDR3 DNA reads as TGTGCCTCCGAGCTTGTTAGCACAGATACGCAGTATTTT. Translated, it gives CASELVSTDTQYF.

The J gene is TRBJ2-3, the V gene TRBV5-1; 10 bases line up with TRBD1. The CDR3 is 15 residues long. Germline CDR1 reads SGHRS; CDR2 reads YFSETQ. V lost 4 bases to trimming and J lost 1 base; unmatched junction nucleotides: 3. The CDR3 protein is CASSDGTGGTDTQYF. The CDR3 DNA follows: TGCGCCAGCAGCGACGGGACAGGGGGCACAGATACGCAGTATTTT.

The CDR3 sequence: CASSKGLAGSGDTQYF. The CDR3 nucleotides read TGTGCCAGCAGCAAGGGACTAGCGGGGTCAGGGGATACGCAGTATTTT. The genes are TRBV7-7 and TRBJ2-3, with 13 bases matching TRBD2. The J segment lost 6 bases and the V segment lost 5 bases, leaving 8 bases of the junction unmatched. CDR3 size: 16 residues. The V gene's germline CDR1 is SSHAT and CDR2 FNYEAQ (reference sequence).

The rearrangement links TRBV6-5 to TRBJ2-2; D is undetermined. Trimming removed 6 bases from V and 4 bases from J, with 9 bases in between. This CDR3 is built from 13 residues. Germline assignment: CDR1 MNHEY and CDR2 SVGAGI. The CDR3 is CASSKKLTGELFF. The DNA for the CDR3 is TGTGCCAGCAGCAAGAAACTCACCGGGGAGCTGTTTTTT.

CDR3 coding DNA: TGCAGCGCTGGCGGGACTAGCGAAGAGACCCAGTACTTC. The encoded protein is CSAGGTSEETQYF. The chain uses TRBV29-1 and TRBJ2-5; 10 bases map to TRBD2. V shed 7 bases, J shed 3 bases, and the junction held 5 bases outside the gene matches. Germline V gene sequence: CDR1 SQVTM, CDR2 ANQGSEA. This CDR3 spans 13 amino acids.

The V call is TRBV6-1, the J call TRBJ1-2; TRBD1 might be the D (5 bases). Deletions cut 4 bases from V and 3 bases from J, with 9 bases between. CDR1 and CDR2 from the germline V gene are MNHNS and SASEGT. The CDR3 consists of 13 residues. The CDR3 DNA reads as TGTGCCAGCAGTGGCCGGGACTACTATGGCTACACCTTC. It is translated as CASSGRDYYGYTF.

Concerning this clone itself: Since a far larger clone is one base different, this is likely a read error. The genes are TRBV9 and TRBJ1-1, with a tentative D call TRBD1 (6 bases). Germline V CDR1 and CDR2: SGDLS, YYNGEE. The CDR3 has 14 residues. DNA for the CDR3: TGTGCCAGCAGTAAAGAAACAGGGAGTAGGGAAGCCTTCTTT. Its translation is CASSKETGSREAFF.

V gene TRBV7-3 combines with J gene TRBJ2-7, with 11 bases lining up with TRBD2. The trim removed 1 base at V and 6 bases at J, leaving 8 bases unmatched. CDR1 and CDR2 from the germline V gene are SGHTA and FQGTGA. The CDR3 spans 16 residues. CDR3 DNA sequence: TGTGCCAGCAGCTTAAGCTCAACTAGCGGGAGTCCCGAGCAGTACTTC. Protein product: CASSLSSTSGSPEQYF.

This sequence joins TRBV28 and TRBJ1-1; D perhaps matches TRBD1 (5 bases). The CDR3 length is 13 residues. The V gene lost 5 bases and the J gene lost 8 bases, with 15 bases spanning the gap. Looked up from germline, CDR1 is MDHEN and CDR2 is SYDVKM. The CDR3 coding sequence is TGTGCCAGCAGTCCCCCATGGGGGAGGGAAGCTTTCTTT. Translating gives CASSPPWGREAFF.

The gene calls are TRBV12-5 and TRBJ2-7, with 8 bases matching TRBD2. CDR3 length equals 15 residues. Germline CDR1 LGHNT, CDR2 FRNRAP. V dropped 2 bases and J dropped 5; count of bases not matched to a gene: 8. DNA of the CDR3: TGTGCTAGTGGTTTGCTCCGACTAGCGTTCCACGAGCAGTACTTC. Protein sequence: CASGLLRLAFHEQYF. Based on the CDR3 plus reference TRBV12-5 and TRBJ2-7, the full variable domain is DARVTQTPRHKVTEMGQEVTMRCQPILGHNTVFWYRQTMMQGLELLAYFRNRAPLDDSGMPKDRFSAEMPDATLATLKIQPSEPRDSAVYFCASGLLRLAFHEQYFGPGTRLTVT.

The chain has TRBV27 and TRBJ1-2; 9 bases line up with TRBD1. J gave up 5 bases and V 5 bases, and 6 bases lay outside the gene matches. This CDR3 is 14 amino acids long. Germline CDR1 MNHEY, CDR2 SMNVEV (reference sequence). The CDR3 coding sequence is TGTGCCAGCAGTCCGCGGGACAGGGCTTATGGCTACACCTTC. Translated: CASSPRDRAYGYTF.

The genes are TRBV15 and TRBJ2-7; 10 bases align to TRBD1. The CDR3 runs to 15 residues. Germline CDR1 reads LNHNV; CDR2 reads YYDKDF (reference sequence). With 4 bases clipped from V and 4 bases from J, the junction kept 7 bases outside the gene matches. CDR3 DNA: TGTGCCACCAGCATAAACCGGGACAGGGGATACGAGCAGTACTTC. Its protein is CATSINRDRGYEQYF.